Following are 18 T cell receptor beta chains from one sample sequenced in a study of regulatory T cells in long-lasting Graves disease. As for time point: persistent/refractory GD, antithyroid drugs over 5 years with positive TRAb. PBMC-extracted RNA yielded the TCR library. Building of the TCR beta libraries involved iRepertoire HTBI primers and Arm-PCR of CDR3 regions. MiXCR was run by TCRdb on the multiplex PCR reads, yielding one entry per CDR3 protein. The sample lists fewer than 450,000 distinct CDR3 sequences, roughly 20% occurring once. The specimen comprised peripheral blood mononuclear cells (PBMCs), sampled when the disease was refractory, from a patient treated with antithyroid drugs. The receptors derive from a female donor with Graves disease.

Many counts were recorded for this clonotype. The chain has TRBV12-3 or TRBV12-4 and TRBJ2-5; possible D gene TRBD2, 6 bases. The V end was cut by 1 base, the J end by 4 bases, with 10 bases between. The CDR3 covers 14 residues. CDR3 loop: CASSLGGVAETQYF. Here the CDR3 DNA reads TGTGCCAGCAGTTTAGGCGGGGTGGCAGAGACCCAGTACTTC.

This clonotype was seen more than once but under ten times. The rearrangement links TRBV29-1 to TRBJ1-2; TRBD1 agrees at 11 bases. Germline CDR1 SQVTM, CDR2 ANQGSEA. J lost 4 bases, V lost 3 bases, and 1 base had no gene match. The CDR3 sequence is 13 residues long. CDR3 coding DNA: TGCAGCGTTGATGGGACAGGGGGCTATGGCTACACCTTC. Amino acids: CSVDGTGGYGYTF.

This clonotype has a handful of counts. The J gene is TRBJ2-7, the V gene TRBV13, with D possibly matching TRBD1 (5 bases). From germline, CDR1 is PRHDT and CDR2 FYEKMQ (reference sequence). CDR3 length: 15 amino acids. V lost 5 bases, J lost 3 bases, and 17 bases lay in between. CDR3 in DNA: TGTGCCAGCAGCCTTTGGGCAGGGCGTCACTACGAGCAGTACTTC. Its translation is CASSLWAGRHYEQYF.

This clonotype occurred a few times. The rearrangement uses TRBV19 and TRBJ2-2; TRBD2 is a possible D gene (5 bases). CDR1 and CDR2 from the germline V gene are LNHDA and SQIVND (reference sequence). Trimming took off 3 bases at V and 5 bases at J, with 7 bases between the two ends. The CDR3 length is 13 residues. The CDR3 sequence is CASSMRGTGELFF. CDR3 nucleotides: TGTGCCAGTAGTATGAGAGGGACCGGGGAGCTGTTTTTT.

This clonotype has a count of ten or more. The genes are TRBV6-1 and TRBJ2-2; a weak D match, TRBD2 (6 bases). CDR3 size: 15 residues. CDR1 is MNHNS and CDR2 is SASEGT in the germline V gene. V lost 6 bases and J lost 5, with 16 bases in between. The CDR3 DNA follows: TGTGCCAGCAGCCCTGGAGGGCCGGGGACCGGGGAGCTGTTTTTT. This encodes CASSPGGPGTGELFF.

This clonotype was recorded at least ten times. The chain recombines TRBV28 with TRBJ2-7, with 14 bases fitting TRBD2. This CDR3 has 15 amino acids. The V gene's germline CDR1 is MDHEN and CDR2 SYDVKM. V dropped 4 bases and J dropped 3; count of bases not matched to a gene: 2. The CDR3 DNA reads TGTGCCAGCAGTTGGGGACTAGCGGGAGTCTACGAGCAGTACTTC. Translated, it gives CASSWGLAGVYEQYF. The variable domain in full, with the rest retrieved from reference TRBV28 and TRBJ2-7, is DVKVTQSSRYLVKRTGEKVFLECVQDMDHENMFWYRQDPGLGLRLIYFSYDVKMKEKGDIPEGYSVSREKKERFSLILESASTNQTSMYLCASSWGLAGVYEQYFGPGTRLTVT.

CDR3 DNA sequence: TGTGCCAGCAGCCCCGACAGTGCTGAAGCTTTCTTT. Translating gives CASSPDSAEAFF. The chain combines TRBV12-3 or TRBV12-4 with TRBJ1-1, with a weak D call TRBD1 (5 bases). The V end lost 6 bases, the J end lost 6 bases, and 11 bases lay between the germline ends. The CDR3 consists of 12 residues.

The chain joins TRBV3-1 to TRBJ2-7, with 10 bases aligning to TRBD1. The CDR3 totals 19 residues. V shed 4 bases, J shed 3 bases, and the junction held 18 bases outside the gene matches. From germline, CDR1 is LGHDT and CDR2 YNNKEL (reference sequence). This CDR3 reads CASSPRRPRQGAGDYEQYF. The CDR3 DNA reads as TGTGCCAGCAGCCCACGCCGTCCCAGACAGGGGGCAGGCGACTACGAGCAGTACTTC.

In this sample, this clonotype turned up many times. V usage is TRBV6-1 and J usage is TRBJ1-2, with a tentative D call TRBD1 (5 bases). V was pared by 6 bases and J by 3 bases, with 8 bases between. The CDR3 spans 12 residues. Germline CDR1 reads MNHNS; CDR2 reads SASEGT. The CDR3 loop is CASRGVDYGYTF. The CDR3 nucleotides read TGTGCCAGCAGAGGGGTTGACTATGGCTACACCTTC.

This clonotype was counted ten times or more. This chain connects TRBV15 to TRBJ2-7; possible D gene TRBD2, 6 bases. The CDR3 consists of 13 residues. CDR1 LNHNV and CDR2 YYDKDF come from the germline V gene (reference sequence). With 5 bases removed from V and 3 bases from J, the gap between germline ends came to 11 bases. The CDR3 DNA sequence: TGTGCCACCAGCGGCGGGATGGACTACGAGCAGTACTTC. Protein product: CATSGGMDYEQYF.

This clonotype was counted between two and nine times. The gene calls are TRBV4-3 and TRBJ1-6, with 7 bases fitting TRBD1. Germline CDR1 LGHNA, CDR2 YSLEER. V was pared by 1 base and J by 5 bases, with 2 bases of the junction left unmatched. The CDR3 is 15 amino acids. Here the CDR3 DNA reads TGCGCCAGCAGCCAAGGCACAGGGGATAATTCACCCCTCCACTTT. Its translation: CASSQGTGDNSPLHF.

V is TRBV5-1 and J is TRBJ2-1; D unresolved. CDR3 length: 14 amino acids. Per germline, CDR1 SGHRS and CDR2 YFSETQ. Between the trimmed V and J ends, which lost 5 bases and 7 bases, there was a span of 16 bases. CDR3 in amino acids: CASRRWDAVNEQFF. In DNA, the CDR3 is TGCGCCAGCAGACGGTGGGATGCTGTGAATGAGCAGTTCTTC.

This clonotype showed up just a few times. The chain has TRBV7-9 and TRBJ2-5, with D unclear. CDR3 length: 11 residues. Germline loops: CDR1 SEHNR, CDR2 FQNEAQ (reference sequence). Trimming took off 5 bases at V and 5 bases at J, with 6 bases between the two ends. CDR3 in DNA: TGTGCCAGCAGCCACGAGGAGACCCAGTACTTC. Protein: CASSHEETQYF.

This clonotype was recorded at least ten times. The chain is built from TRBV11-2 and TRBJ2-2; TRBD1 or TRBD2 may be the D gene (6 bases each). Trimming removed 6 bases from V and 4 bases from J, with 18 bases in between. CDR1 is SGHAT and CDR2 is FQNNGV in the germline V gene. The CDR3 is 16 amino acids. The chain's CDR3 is CASRGAAGRFTGELFF. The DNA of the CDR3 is TGTGCCAGCAGGGGGGCGGCGGGAAGATTCACCGGGGAGCTGTTTTTT.

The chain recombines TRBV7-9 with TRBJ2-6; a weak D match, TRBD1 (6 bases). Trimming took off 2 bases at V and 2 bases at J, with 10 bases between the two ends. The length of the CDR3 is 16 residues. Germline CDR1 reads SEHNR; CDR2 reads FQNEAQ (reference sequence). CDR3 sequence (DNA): TGTGCCAGCAGCTTATCGGCAGGGGCTGGGGCCAACGTCCTGACTTTC. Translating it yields CASSLSAGAGANVLTF.

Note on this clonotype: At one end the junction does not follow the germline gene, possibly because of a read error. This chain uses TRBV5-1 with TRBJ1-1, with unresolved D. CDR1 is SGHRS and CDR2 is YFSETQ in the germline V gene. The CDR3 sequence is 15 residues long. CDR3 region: CASSLAMGFGTEASF. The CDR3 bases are TGCGCCAGCAGCTTGGCCATGGGATTTGGCACTGAAGCTTCCTTT.

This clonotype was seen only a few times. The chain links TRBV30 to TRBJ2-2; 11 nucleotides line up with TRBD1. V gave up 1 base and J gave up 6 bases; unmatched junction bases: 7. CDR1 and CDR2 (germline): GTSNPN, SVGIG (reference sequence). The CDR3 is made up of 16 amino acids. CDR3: CAWSAWTGGIPGELFF. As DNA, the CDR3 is TGTGCCTGGAGTGCCTGGACAGGGGGCATTCCCGGGGAGCTGTTTTTT.

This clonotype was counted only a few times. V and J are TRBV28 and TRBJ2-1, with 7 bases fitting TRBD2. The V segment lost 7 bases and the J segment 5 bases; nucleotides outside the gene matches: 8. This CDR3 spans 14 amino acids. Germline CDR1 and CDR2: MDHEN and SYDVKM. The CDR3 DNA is TGTGCCAGCACTCCTTCGGGGACTAACAATGAGCAGTTCTTC. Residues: CASTPSGTNNEQFF.